A single T cell receptor beta chain is shown here with its context. What antigen it recognizes has not been identified. Base-call qualities are not available, and no considerably larger clone is one nucleotide away. The data belong to a study of CD8 T cells in Susac syndrome (dated by TCRdb to about 2019). With regard to the full study: Of the Susac syndrome patients who were sequenced, about 6 had clinically active disease and eight were in clinical remission. CD8+ T cell repertoire clonality was compared between some 12 healthy donors, some 14 Susac syndrome patients and 15 multiple sclerosis patients. Whether CD8+ T cell activation and differentiation in Susac syndrome was antigen driven was tested using repertoire sequencing. Susac syndrome patients were therapy-naive, on corticosteroids (some also receiving IVIg), or on IVIg alone at blood withdrawal.

High-throughput TCR beta sequencing profiled peripheral blood CD8+ and CD4+ T cells from healthy donors, Susac syndrome patients and multiple sclerosis patients. The Susac syndrome patients fulfilled recently defined diagnostic criteria for definite or probable disease. Bulk CD8+ and CD4+ T cells were purified by magnetic negative isolation, while CD8+ TEMRA cells were enriched using FACS. Blood was collected in EDTA tubes and processed within 24 hours, with PBMCs isolated through density gradient centrifugation. PBMCs destined for TCR sequencing were cryopreserved in liquid nitrogen and later thawed in a 37 °C water bath. The sorted or isolated CD4+, CD8+ and CD8+ TEMRA cells reached a purity of at least 90%. Its CDR3 holds 13 amino acids, cysteine through phenylalanine. Just the 39-base CDR3 DNA is kept, in frame starting at base 1. V and J lose 0 bases and 8 bases, and a span of 8 bases separates them. The CDR1 and CDR2 encoded by the germline V gene (reference sequence) are SGHNT and YYREEE.

RNA was extracted with the RNeasy kit and 0.5 to 1 ug was reverse transcribed using random hexamers. The immunoSEQ multiplex PCR assay, which covers 54 Vbeta and 13 Jbeta segments, was used to amplify TCR beta CDR3 regions. PCR amplification bias was corrected using a synthetic template baseline for primer optimization and computational correction. Turning to the authors' computational methods: Reads were annotated to V, D and J genes per IMGT and analyzed with immunoSEQ Analyzer, keeping only productive sequences. Clonality was calculated as one minus the Shannon entropy normalized by log2 of the number of productive unique sequences. For each patient and control, public and private clones were evaluated within the 100 most prevalent clones. Clones were defined as Susac-specific if absent from the healthy and MS cohorts, from around 1,100 published viral clones and from other ImmuneACCESS disease sequences. The raw public data were reprocessed by TCRdb itself: fastp quality trimming at Q25, MiXCR clonotype calling, in-frame beta chains only. CDR3 protein sequences are deduplicated, and each keeps its most common genes and DNA. These V and J calls originate from TCRdb's pipeline instead of the authors' own analysis. For this sample there are about 24,000 distinct CDR3 sequences; about 93% appear just once. Of the sample, roughly 0.62% is held by the ten largest clones.

What the study reported, not specific to this receptor: Under 20 and five Susac-specific public clones were found in the total CD8+ and CD8+ TEMRA repertoires, respectively. The number of individuals in the TCR sequencing and HLA analysis was recognized as being relatively small. Clonal expansion was seen in Susac syndrome CD8+ repertoires, peaking in CD8+ TEMRA cells and being greater in clinically active patients than in remitting ones.

The TCR was taken from a human donor with Susac syndrome. The sequencing sample was made of CD8+ T cells from PBMCs. The chain links TRBV5-4 with TRBJ1-4, with the D gene too uncertain to name. CDR3 region: CASSLALEEKLFF. The nucleotides read TGTGCCAGCAGCTTGGCCTTGGAAGAAAAACTGTTTTTT.